This is a list of T cell receptor beta chains from one sample in a study of blood T cell repertoires in COVID-19. TCRdb keeps only in-frame clones here, not all; method: immunoSEQ multiplex PCR. The sample includes some 120,000 clones, more than 70% seen only once; the top ten take 1.9%. Sequenced: peripheral blood. All receptors derive from a man between 65 and 85 years old with acute or convalescent COVID-19. The CDR3 runs from the conserved cysteine through the conserved F or W. The D gene is left open where the match is weak. Some rows mark clone size as missing; the rest say once, few, many or name a class of expanded clone.

abundance	v_gene	j_gene	d_gene	CDR3nt	CDR3aa
-	TRBV10-3	TRBJ1-6	-	TGTGCCATCAGTGCCGGGGGGGATAATTCACCCCTCCACTTT	CAISAGGDNSPLHF
once	TRBV29-1	TRBJ2-5	TRBD2	TGCAGCAGCTTAGCGGGGGAAGAGACCCAGTACTTC	CSSLAGEETQYF
-	TRBV12-3/TRBV12-4	TRBJ1-1	-	TGTGCCAGCAGTTTGCCAGGCCGCACTGAAGCTTTCTTT	CASSLPGRTEAFF
once	TRBV6-1	TRBJ2-7	-	TGTGCCAGCAGTGAAGCCCCAGGGAGGTACGAGCAGTACTTC	CASSEAPGRYEQYF
few	TRBV21-1	TRBJ1-4	-	TGTGCCAGCAGCAAAGTTTTAGATTCGGGAGTGCGAGATGAAAAACTGTTTTTT	CASSKVLDSGVRDEKLFF
-	TRBV30	TRBJ1-3	TRBD1	TGTGCCTGGAGTGCTACGCAGACAGGGGTTCGAAACACCATATATTTT	CAWSATQTGVRNTIYF
-	TRBV19	TRBJ2-7	-	TGTGCCAGTAGTACACCACAGGGATCCCAGCAGTACTTC	CASSTPQGSQQYF
-	TRBV28	TRBJ2-2	TRBD1	TGTGCCAGCAGGATAGGGACAGTAAACACCGGGGAGCTGTTTTTT	CASRIGTVNTGELFF
-	TRBV5-5	TRBJ1-1	-	TGTGCCAGCAGCTTGGCCTTTCGGGGGAACACTGAAGCTTTCTTT	CASSLAFRGNTEAFF
-	TRBV12-5	TRBJ1-2	-	TGTGCTAGTGGTCCCGACAGCTATGGCTACACCTTC	CASGPDSYGYTF
-	TRBV30	TRBJ2-5	-	TGTGCCTGGACCGGGAATATAGAGACCCAGTACTTC	CAWTGNIETQYF
-	TRBV5-1	TRBJ2-7	-	TGCGCCAGCAGCTTGGCCGGGGCAGGGGCCTCCTACGAGCAGTACTTC	CASSLAGAGASYEQYF
-	TRBV27	TRBJ1-5	-	TGTGCCAGCAGCCCACGGGGGGTTGGGGGTCAGCCCCAGCATTTT	CASSPRGVGGQPQHF
-	TRBV5-4	TRBJ2-3	-	TGTGCCAGCAGCTCCCAGGGTAGGATGGGAACAGATACGCAGTATTTT	CASSSQGRMGTDTQYF
-	TRBV19	TRBJ2-2	TRBD2	TGTGCCGTTTCCGGGACTAGCGGAACCGGGGAGCTGTTTTTT	CAVSGTSGTGELFF
-	TRBV7-3	TRBJ1-3	TRBD1	TGTGCCAGCAGCGTAACAGGGGGCTCTGGAAACACCATATATTTT	CASSVTGGSGNTIYF
-	TRBV6-6	TRBJ1-1	-	TGTGCCAGCAGTGAGTCCGGAGGGACTGAAGCTTTCTTT	CASSESGGTEAFF
few	TRBV7-9	TRBJ2-2	-	TGTGCCAGCCTCCCTGCGGGTAGGACCGGGGAGCTGTTTTTT	CASLPAGRTGELFF
-	TRBV4-2	TRBJ2-3	TRBD1	TGTGCCAGCAGCCAGAAGACAGGGGGTCTGAGAGATACGCAGTATTTT	CASSQKTGGLRDTQYF
-	TRBV10-2	TRBJ1-1	-	TGCGCCAGCAGTGAACGACACCTCACTGAAGCTTTCTTT	CASSERHLTEAFF
-	TRBV28	TRBJ1-5	-	TGTGCCAGCAGTTTATCAAGGCAGGGAAGGTTATCCTTTAATCAGCCCCAGCATTTT	CASSLSRQGRLSFNQPQHF
few	TRBV5-1	TRBJ1-2	-	TGCGCCAGCAGCTTGGCCGGGGACTATGGCTACACCTTC	CASSLAGDYGYTF
-	TRBV5-1	TRBJ1-5	-	TGCGCCAGCAGCTTGGCTCCGGGAAATCAGCCCCAGCATTTT	CASSLAPGNQPQHF
-	TRBV28	TRBJ2-3	TRBD2	TGTGCCAGCAGTCCCCGGCCGGGACTAGCGGGGGACTATACGCAGTATTTT	CASSPRPGLAGDYTQYF
-	TRBV5-1	TRBJ1-4	-	TGCGCCAGCAGCCAATCGGGAACCGTGGGGGAAAAACTGTTTTTT	CASSQSGTVGEKLFF
-	TRBV6-5	TRBJ1-3	-	TGTGCCAGCCGTCGACAGTTTACAAACACCATATATTTT	CASRRQFTNTIYF
-	TRBV5-8	TRBJ1-2	-	TGTGCCAGCAGCTTGGAGCGGAACTATGGCTACACCTTC	CASSLERNYGYTF
-	TRBV11-2	TRBJ2-3	-	TGTGCCAGCAGCTACACGGCAGGGGTGAGCCCAGATACGCAGTATTTT	CASSYTAGVSPDTQYF
few	TRBV24-1	TRBJ2-3	-	TGTGCCACCAGTGATCGGAGCTCCCGAGGAGATACGCAGTATTTT	CATSDRSSRGDTQYF
-	TRBV2	TRBJ2-2	-	TGTGCCAGCAGAAGAGCCGGGGAGCTGTTTTTT	CASRRAGELFF
few	TRBV12-3/TRBV12-4	TRBJ2-5	TRBD2	TGTGCCAGCAGGGGGACTAACTTAGAGACCCAGTACTTC	CASRGTNLETQYF
few	TRBV25-1	TRBJ1-1	TRBD1	TGTGCCAGCAGTGGGGGACAGAATTTTAACACTGAAGCTTTCTTT	CASSGGQNFNTEAFF
-	TRBV5-1	TRBJ1-1	TRBD1	TGCGCCAGCAGCTTGGTACAGGGGGCTGGGGAAGCTTTCTTT	CASSLVQGAGEAFF
-	TRBV11-2	TRBJ2-5	TRBD1	TGTGCCAGCAGCTTTGGGGACAGGTTGCAAGAGACCCAGTACTTC	CASSFGDRLQETQYF
-	TRBV7-2	TRBJ2-1	-	TGTGCCAGCAGCGTACCTCCTGGGGGCAGGGGCTACTACAATGAGCAGTTCTTC	CASSVPPGGRGYYNEQFF
-	TRBV4-2	TRBJ2-5	TRBD2	TGTGCCAGCAGCCAAGATCTGAGCGGGGGGGCTACCCAAGAGACCCAGTACTTC	CASSQDLSGGATQETQYF
-	TRBV3-1/TRBV3-2	TRBJ1-2	TRBD1	TGTGCCAGCAGCCCCCAGGGACAGGGGATACGTGTACGCTACACCTTC	CASSPQGQGIRVRYTF
-	TRBV7-2	TRBJ2-5	TRBD2	TGTGCCAGCAGCTTAGGAGCGGGGGGCCCCTCAGAGACCCAGTACTTC	CASSLGAGGPSETQYF
-	TRBV28	TRBJ2-7	TRBD1	TGTGCCAGCAGTTCTCTCTTCGGGACAGGGGCCTACGAGCAGTACTTC	CASSSLFGTGAYEQYF
-	TRBV2	TRBJ2-7	-	TGTGCCAGCAGTGAAGACCCAATCGCGTACGAGCAGTACTTC	CASSEDPIAYEQYF
-	TRBV21-1	TRBJ1-2	-	-	CASSKVGTGIYTF
-	TRBV3-1/TRBV3-2	TRBJ2-3	TRBD1	TGTGCCAGCAGCCGTGGACAGGGAGGAGGCACAGATACGCAGTATTTT	CASSRGQGGGTDTQYF
-	TRBV4-2	TRBJ2-1	-	TGTGCCAGCAGCCAAGAGAGGGGGGGCCTCTACAATGAGCAGTTCTTC	CASSQERGGLYNEQFF
-	TRBV28	TRBJ2-5	TRBD1	TGTGCCAGCAGTTTACCGGGACAGGGGGCAGAGACCCAGTACTTC	CASSLPGQGAETQYF
few	TRBV7-8	TRBJ2-3	-	TGTGCCAGCAGCTCACGGGGCACAGATACGCAGTATTTT	CASSSRGTDTQYF
-	TRBV6-1	TRBJ1-2	-	TGTGCCAGCAGTGATCACAGAAAAGGGGGTGGCTACACCTTC	CASSDHRKGGGYTF
-	TRBV9	TRBJ2-7	-	TGTGCCAGCAGCCCCGGGACAAACTGGTCCGAGCAGTACTTC	CASSPGTNWSEQYF
-	TRBV7-2	TRBJ1-2	-	TGTGCCAGCAGCTTAGAGGGGGGGTCTGTCTATGGCTACACCTTC	CASSLEGGSVYGYTF
-	TRBV3-1/TRBV3-2	TRBJ1-1	TRBD1	TGTGCCAGCAGCCAAGGGAACAGGGGGGCTGAAGCTTTCTTT	CASSQGNRGAEAFF
-	TRBV7-2	TRBJ2-7	TRBD1	TGTGCCAGCAGCTTAGGGGACAGTTCCGACGAGCAGTACTTC	CASSLGDSSDEQYF
-	TRBV5-1	TRBJ2-7	TRBD2	TGCGCCAGCAGCCCCGGGGTAGCGGGGGGGCTCTCCTACGAGCAGTACTTC	CASSPGVAGGLSYEQYF
-	TRBV28	TRBJ2-2	-	TGTGCCAGCGTCGAAAGGGGGGGCCCGAACACCGGGGAGCTGTTTTTT	CASVERGGPNTGELFF
-	TRBV11-2	TRBJ1-5	-	TGTGCCAGCAGCTTCGACCAGGGTCAGCCCCAGCATTTT	CASSFDQGQPQHF
-	TRBV4-2	TRBJ1-5	TRBD1	TGTGCCAGCAGCCAAGATTGGACAGGGGGCCAGCCCCAGCATTTT	CASSQDWTGGQPQHF
few	TRBV28	TRBJ2-7	-	TGTGCCAGCAGTTTACGGTACGAGCAGTACTTC	CASSLRYEQYF